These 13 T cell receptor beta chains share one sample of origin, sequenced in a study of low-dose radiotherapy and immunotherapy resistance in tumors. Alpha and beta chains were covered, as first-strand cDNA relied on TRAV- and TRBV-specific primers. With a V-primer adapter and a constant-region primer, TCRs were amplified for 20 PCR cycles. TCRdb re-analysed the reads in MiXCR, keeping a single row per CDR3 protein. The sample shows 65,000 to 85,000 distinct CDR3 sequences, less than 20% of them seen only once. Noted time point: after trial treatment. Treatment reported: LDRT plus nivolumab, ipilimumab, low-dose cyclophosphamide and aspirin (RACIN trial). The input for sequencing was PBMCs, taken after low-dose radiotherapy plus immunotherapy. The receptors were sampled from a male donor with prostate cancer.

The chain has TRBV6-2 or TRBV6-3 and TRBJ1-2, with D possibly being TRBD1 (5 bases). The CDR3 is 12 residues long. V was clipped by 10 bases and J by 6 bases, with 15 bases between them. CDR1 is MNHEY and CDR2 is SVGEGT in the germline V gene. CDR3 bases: TGTGCCACCCTCGGGGGAGGGGATGGCTACACCTTC. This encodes CATLGGGDGYTF.

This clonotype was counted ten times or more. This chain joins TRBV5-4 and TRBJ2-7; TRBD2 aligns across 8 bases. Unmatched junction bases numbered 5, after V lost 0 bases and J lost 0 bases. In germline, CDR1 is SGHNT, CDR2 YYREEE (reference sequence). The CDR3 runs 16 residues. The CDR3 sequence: CASSLGRGGSSYEQYF. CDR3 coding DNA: TGTGCCAGCAGCTTGGGCCGCGGGGGGAGCTCCTACGAGCAGTACTTC. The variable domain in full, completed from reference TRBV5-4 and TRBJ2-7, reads ETGVTQSPTHLIKTRGQQVTLRCSSQSGHNTVSWYQQALGQGPQFIFQYYREEENGRGNFPPRFSGLQFPNYSSELNVNALELDDSALYLCASSLGRGGSSYEQYFGPGTRLTVT.

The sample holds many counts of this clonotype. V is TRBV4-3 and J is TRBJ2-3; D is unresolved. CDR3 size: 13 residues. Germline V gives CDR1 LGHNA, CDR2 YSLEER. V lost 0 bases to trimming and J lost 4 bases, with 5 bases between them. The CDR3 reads CASSQELADTQYF. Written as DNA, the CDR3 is TGCGCCAGCAGCCAAGAGCTCGCAGATACGCAGTATTTT.

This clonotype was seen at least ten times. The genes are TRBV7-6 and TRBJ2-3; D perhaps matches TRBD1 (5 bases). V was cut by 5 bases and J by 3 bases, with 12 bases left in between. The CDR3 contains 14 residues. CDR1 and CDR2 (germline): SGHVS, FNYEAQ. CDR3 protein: CASSRQGPTDTQYF. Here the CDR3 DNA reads TGTGCCAGCAGCCGGCAGGGTCCTACAGATACGCAGTATTTT. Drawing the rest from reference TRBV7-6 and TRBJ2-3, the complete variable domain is GAGVSQSPRYKVTKRGQDVALRCDPISGHVSLYWYRQALGQGPEFLTYFNYEAQQDKSGLPNDRFSAERPEGSISTLTIQRTEQRDSAMYRCASSRQGPTDTQYFGPGTRLTVL.

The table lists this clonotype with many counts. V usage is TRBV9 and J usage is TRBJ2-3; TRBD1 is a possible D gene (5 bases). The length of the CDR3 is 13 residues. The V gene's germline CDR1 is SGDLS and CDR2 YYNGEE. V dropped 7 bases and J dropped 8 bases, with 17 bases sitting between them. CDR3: CASQKAIQGTQYF. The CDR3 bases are TGTGCCAGCCAAAAAGCTATCCAGGGTACGCAGTATTTT.

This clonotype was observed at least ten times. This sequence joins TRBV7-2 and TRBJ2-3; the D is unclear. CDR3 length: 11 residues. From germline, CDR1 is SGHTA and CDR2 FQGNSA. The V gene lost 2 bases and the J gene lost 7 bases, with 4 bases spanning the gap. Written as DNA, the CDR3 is TGTGCCAGCAGCTTACAAAATACGCAGTATTTT. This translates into CASSLQNTQYF. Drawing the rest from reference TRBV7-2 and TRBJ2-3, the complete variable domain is GAGVSQSPSNKVTEKGKDVELRCDPISGHTALYWYRQSLGQGLEFLIYFQGNSAPDKSGLPSDRFSAERTGGSVSTLTIQRTQQEDSAVYLCASSLQNTQYFGPGTRLTVL.

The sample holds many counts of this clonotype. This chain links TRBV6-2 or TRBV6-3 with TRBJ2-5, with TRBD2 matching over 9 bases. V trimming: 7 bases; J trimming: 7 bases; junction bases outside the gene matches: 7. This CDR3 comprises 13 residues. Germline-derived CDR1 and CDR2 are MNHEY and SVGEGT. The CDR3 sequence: CASKPAGGRTQYF. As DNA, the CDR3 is TGTGCCAGCAAACCCGCGGGGGGGCGGACCCAGTACTTC.

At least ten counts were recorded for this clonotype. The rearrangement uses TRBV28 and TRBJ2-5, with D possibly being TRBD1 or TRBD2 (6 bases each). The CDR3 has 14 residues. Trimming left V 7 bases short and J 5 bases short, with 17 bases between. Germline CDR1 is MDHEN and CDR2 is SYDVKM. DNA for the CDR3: TGTGCCAGCACCCGGGGGCGTGGCTGGGAGACCCAGTACTTC. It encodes CASTRGRGWETQYF.

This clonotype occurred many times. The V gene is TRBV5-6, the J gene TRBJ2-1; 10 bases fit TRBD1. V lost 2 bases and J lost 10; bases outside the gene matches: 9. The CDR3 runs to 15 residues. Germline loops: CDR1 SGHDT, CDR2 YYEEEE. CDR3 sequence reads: CASSFIPGQGLEQFF. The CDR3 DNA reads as TGTGCCAGCAGCTTTATCCCGGGACAGGGGCTCGAGCAGTTCTTC.

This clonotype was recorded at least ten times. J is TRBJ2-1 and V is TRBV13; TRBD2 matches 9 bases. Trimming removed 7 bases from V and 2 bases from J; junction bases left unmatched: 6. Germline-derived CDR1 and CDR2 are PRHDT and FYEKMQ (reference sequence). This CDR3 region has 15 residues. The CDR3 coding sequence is TGTGCCAGCAACATAGGCGGGAGGGCCTACAATGAGCAGTTCTTC. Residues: CASNIGGRAYNEQFF.

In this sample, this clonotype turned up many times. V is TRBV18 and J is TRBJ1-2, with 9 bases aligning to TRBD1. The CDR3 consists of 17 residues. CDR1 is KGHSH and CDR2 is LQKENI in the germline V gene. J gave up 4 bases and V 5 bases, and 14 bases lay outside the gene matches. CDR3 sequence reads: CASSTILRDRVAYGYTF. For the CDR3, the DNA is TGTGCCAGCTCAACAATTCTCCGGGACAGGGTAGCCTATGGCTACACCTTC.

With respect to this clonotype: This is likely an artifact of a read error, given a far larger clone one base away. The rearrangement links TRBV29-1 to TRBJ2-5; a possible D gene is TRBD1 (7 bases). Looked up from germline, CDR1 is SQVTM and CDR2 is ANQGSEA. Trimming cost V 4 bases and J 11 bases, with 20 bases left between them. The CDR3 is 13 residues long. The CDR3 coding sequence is TGCAGCGTTGTGAGGACAGGAGGGAATGAGCAGTACTTC. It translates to CSVVRTGGNEQYF.

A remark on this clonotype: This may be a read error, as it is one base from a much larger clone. CDR3 region: CASSLAPAGDYGYIF. CDR3 sequence (DNA): TGTGCCAGCAGCTTAGCGCCGGCAGGTGACTATGGCTACATCTTC. This sequence joins TRBV7-9 and TRBJ1-2, with unresolved D. The CDR3 is 15 amino acids. Germline V lookup: CDR1 SEHNR, CDR2 FQNEAQ (reference sequence).